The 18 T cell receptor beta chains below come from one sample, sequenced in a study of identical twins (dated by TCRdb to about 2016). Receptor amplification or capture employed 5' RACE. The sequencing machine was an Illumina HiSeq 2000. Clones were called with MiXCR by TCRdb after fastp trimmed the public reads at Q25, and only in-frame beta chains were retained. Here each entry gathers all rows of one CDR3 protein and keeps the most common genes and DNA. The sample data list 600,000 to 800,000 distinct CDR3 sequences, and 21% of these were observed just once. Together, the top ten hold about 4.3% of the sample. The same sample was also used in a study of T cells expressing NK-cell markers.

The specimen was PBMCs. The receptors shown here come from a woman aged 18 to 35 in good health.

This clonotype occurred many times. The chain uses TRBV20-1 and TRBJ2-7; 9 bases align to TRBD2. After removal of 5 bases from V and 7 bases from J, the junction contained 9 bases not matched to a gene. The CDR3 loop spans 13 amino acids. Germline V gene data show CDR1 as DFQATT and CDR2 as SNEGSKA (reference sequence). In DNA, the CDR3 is TGCAGTGCTGCGGGACTAGCCGTAGGAGAGCAGTACTTC. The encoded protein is CSAAGLAVGEQYF.

CDR3 amino acids: CASSLAQRYGRGTEAFF. The CDR3 region has the DNA TGTGCCAGCAGTTTAGCGCAAAGATACGGAAGGGGCACTGAAGCTTTCTTT. The chain combines TRBV12-3 or TRBV12-4 with TRBJ1-1; D might be TRBD1 (5 bases). V gave up 0 bases and J gave up 4 bases, with 18 bases separating them. CDR3 size: 17 residues.

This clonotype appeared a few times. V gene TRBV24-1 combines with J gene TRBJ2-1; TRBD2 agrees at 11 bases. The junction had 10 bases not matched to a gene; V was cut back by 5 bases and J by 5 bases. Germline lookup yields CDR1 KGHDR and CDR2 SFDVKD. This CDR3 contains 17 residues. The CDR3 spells CATSAAPGTSGHNEQFF. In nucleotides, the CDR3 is TGTGCCACCAGTGCCGCCCCCGGGACTAGCGGCCACAATGAGCAGTTCTTC.

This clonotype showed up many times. This CDR3 reads CASSLGTGHQPQHF. The CDR3 region has the DNA TGTGCCAGCAGCTTGGGGACAGGGCATCAGCCCCAGCATTTT. The chain carries TRBV5-6 and TRBJ1-5; 8 bases align to TRBD1. With V trimmed by 0 bases and J by 5 bases, 1 base remained unmatched. The CDR3 spans 14 residues. Per the germline V gene, CDR1 is SGHDT and CDR2 is YYEEEE.

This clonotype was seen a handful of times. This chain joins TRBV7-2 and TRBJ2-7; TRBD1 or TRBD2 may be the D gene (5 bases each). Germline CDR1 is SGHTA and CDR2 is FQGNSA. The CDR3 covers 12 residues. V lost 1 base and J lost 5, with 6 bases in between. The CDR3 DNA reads TGTGCCAGCAGCTTAGGGGACGACGAGCAGTACTTC. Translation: CASSLGDDEQYF. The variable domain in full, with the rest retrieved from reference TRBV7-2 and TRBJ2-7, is GAGVSQSPSNKVTEKGKDVELRCDPISGHTALYWYRQSLGQGLEFLIYFQGNSAPDKSGLPSDRFSAERTGGSVSTLTIQRTQQEDSAVYLCASSLGDDEQYFGPGTRLTVT.

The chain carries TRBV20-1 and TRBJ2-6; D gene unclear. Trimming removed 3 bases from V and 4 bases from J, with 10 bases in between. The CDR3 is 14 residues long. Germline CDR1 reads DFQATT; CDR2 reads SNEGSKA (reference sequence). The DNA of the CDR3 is TGCAGTGCTAGTGACTTAGGAGGGGCCAACGTCCTGACTTTC. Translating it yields CSASDLGGANVLTF.

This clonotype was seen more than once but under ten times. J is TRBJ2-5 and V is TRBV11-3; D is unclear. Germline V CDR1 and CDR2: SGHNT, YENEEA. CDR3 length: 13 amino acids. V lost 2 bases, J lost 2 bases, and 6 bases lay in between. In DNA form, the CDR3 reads TGTGCCAGCAGCTTACAGGTTCAAGAGACCCAGTACTTC. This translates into CASSLQVQETQYF.

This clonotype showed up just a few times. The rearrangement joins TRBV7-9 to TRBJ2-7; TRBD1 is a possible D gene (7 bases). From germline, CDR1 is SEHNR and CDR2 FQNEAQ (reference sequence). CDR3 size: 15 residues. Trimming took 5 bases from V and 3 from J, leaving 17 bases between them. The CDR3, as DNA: TGTGCCAGCAGCAGGGGGGCGGGACAGAACTACGAGCAGTACTTC. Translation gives CASSRGAGQNYEQYF.

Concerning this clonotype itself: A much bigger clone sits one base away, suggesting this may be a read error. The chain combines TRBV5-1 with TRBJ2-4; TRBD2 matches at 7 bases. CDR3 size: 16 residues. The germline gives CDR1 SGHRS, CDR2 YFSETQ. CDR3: CASRLELSAGLNIQYF. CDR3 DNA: TGCGCCAGCAGGTTGGAACTGTCAGCGGGATTAAACATTCAGTACTTC.

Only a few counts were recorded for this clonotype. CDR3 nucleotides: TGCGCCAGCAGCCGGAGGGGACCGGGAAACAATGAGCAGTTCTTC. It is translated as CASSRRGPGNNEQFF. The chain links TRBV5-1 to TRBJ2-1, with a possible D match to TRBD2 (6 bases). Looked up from germline, CDR1 is SGHRS and CDR2 is YFSETQ. The V end was cut by 4 bases, the J end by 5 bases, with 16 bases between. The CDR3 spans 15 residues.

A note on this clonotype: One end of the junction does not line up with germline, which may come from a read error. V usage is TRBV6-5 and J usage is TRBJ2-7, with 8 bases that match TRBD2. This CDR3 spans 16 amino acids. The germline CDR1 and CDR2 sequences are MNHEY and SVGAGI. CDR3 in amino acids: CASSSFTVAGTYEHYF. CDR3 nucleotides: TGTGCCAGCAGTTCCTTTACAGTAGCGGGAACCTACGAGCACTACTTC.

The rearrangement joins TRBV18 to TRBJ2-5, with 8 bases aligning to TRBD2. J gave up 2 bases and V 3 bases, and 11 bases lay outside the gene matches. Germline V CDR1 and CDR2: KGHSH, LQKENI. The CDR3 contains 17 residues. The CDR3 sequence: CASSPLLGGGFQETQYF. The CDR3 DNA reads TGTGCCAGCTCACCCCTTCTTGGCGGGGGGTTTCAAGAGACCCAGTACTTC.

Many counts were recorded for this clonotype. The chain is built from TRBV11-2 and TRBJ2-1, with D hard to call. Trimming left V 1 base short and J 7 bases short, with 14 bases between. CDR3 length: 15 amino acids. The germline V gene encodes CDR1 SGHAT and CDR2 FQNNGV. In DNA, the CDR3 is TGTGCCAGCAGCTTAGTACGGTTCCCGAGGAATGAGCAGTTCTTC. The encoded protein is CASSLVRFPRNEQFF.

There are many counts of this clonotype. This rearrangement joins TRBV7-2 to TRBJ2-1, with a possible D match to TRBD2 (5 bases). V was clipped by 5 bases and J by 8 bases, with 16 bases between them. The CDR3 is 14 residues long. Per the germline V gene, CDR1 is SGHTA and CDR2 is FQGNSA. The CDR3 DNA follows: TGTGCCAGCAGCCCCCGTTCGGGAAGGGATGAGCAGTTCTTC. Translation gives CASSPRSGRDEQFF.

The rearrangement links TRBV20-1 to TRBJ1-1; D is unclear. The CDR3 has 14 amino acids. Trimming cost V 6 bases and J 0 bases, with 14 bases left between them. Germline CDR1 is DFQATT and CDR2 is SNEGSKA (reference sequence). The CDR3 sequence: CSAGKTPLNTEAFF. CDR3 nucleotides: TGCAGTGCGGGAAAGACGCCATTGAACACTGAAGCTTTCTTT.

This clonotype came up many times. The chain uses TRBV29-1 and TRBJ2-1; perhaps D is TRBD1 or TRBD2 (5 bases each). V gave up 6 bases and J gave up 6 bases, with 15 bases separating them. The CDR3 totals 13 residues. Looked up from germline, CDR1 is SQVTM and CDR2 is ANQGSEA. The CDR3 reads CSVRDPWVNEQFF. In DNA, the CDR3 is TGCAGCGTCCGGGACCCATGGGTCAATGAGCAGTTCTTC.

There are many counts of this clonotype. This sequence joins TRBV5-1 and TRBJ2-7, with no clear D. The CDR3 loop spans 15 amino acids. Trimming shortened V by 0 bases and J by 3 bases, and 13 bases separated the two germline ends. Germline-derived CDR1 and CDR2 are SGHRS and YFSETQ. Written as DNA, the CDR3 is TGCGCCAGCAGCTTGGGGGCGACGGAAAGCTACGAGCAGTACTTC. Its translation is CASSLGATESYEQYF.

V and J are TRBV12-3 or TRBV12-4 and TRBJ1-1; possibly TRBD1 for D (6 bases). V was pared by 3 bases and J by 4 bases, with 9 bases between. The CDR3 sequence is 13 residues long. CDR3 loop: CASSFLGGTEAFF. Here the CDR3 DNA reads TGTGCCAGCAGTTTCTTAGGGGGCACTGAAGCTTTCTTT.